Listed here are 27 T cell receptor beta chains from one sample, sequenced in a study of blood T cell repertoires in COVID-19. Sequenced by immunoSEQ multiplex PCR; TCRdb stores in-frame clones only, minus some. The sample has more than 200,000 clones; nearly 90% are singletons. The material sequenced was peripheral blood. The receptors originated from a man aged 18 to 29 with active or convalescent COVID-19.

This clone was observed a handful of times. The chain recombines TRBV6-2 or TRBV6-3 with TRBJ1-5; no clear D gene. V was clipped by 5 bases and J by 3 bases, with 11 bases between them. The CDR3 covers 14 residues. CDR1 and CDR2 (germline): MNHEY, SVGEGT. In DNA, the CDR3 is TGTGCCAGCAGTGGGCGGACTTACAATCAGCCCCAGCATTTT. It specifies CASSGRTYNQPQHF.

V is TRBV28 and J is TRBJ1-4; TRBD1 is a possible D gene (5 bases). Trimming stripped 2 bases from V and 2 bases from J, with 18 bases between. The CDR3 is made up of 18 amino acids. Looked up from germline, CDR1 is MDHEN and CDR2 is SYDVKM. The CDR3 coding sequence is TGTGCCAGCAGTTTAACACGACTCTTAGGGGCCACTAATGAAAAACTGTTTTTT. Translation: CASSLTRLLGATNEKLFF.

This rearrangement joins TRBV7-3 to TRBJ2-7; 9 bases are shared with TRBD2. The V gene end was trimmed by 5 bases and the J gene end by 6 bases; junction bases not matched to a gene: 11. The V gene's germline CDR1 is SGHTA and CDR2 FQGTGA. This CDR3 contains 15 residues. The CDR3 nucleotides are TGTGCCAGCAGCGTATCGGGACTAGCTCCTCTCGAGCAGTACTTC. Its translation is CASSVSGLAPLEQYF.

The chain carries TRBV6-5 and TRBJ2-7, with unresolved D. This CDR3 contains 11 residues. Germline assignment: CDR1 MNHEY and CDR2 SVGAGI. Trimming took off 4 bases at V and 5 bases at J, with 6 bases between the two ends. The CDR3 is CASSFRDEQYF. In nucleotides, the CDR3 is TGTGCCAGCAGTTTTCGGGACGAGCAGTACTTC.

This rearrangement joins TRBV9 to TRBJ1-1; D remains ambiguous. CDR1 SGDLS and CDR2 YYNGEE come from the germline V gene. CDR3 length equals 13 residues. The V and J ends lost 4 bases and 4 bases respectively, with 11 bases between them. The CDR3 protein is CASSSGVGTEAFF. The CDR3 nucleotides read TGTGCCAGCAGCTCGGGAGTGGGCACTGAAGCTTTCTTT. The complete variable domain, with remaining parts taken from reference TRBV9 and TRBJ1-1, reads DSGVTQTPKHLITATGQRVTLRCSPRSGDLSVYWYQQSLDQGLQFLIQYYNGEERAKGNILERFSAQQFPDLHSELNLSSLELGDSALYFCASSSGVGTEAFFGQGTRLTVV.

This clone has just one count. The J gene is TRBJ2-7, the V gene TRBV9; 9 nucleotides line up with TRBD2. Per germline, CDR1 SGDLS and CDR2 YYNGEE. The CDR3 totals 14 residues. Germline trimming cut 4 bases from V and 6 bases from J; bases unmatched to any gene: 8. The CDR3 nucleotides are TGTGCCAGCAGCAGCTTTAGCGGGAGCGGCGAGCAGTACTTC. It is translated as CASSSFSGSGEQYF.

This chain joins TRBV19 and TRBJ2-1; 7 nucleotides agree with TRBD1. The CDR3 sequence is 17 residues long. Germline CDR1 is LNHDA and CDR2 is SQIVND (reference sequence). The J segment lost 5 bases and the V segment lost 3 bases, leaving 13 bases of the junction unmatched. DNA of the CDR3: TGTGCCAGTAGTATCTACCTCGCCGGGACAGCGAACAATGAGCAGTTCTTC. Translated: CASSIYLAGTANNEQFF.

The genes are TRBV19 and TRBJ2-5; 9 positions agree with TRBD1. Trimming at V came to 0 bases and at J to 4 bases, leaving 3 bases not matched to a gene. Germline V CDR1 and CDR2: LNHDA, SQIVND (reference sequence). The CDR3 extends over 15 amino acids. CDR3 sequence reads: CASSIDDRGRETQYF. The CDR3 bases are TGTGCCAGTAGTATAGATGACAGGGGGAGAGAGACCCAGTACTTC.

This clone was detected once. The V gene is TRBV7-8, the J gene TRBJ1-5, with 7 bases identical to TRBD1. The V gene end was trimmed by 2 bases and the J gene end by 5 bases; junction bases not matched to a gene: 3. The germline CDR1 and CDR2 sequences are SGHVS and FQNEAQ. This CDR3 has 14 residues. For the CDR3, the DNA is TGTGCCAGCAGCTTATTCGGACAGGATCAGCCCCAGCATTTT. It translates to CASSLFGQDQPQHF.

The chain employs TRBV27 and TRBJ1-5; 8 bases are shared with TRBD1. CDR1 is MNHEY, CDR2 SMNVEV, per germline (reference sequence). This CDR3 spans 15 amino acids. V trimming: 0 bases; J trimming: 9 bases; junction bases outside the gene matches: 7. The CDR3 region is CASSLSAGGYRPQHF. The CDR3 bases are TGTGCCAGCAGTTTATCTGCAGGGGGCTATCGGCCCCAGCATTTT.

The genes are TRBV25-1 and TRBJ2-7; TRBD1 matches at 8 bases. Trimming took 5 bases from V and 2 from J; bases not matched to a gene: 8. The CDR3 contains 15 residues. Looked up from germline, CDR1 is MGHDK and CDR2 is SYGVNS. As DNA, the CDR3 is TGTGCCAGCAGTCGGAACAGGGGGGTGCCCTACGAGCAGTACTTC. Amino acids: CASSRNRGVPYEQYF.

This clone was detected only once. CDR3 DNA sequence: TGTGCCAGCAGCAAAAAAGTGACACCGTACCAAGAGACCCAGTACTTC. Protein: CASSKKVTPYQETQYF. This chain links TRBV21-1 with TRBJ2-5; the table calls TRBD1, which could not be checked here. TRBV21-1 is labeled a pseudogene. This CDR3 comprises 16 residues.

This rearrangement joins TRBV2 to TRBJ2-4; 11 bases are a match to TRBD1. J lost 6 bases, V lost 6 bases, and 7 bases had no gene match. This CDR3 comprises 15 residues. The V gene's germline CDR1 is SNHLY and CDR2 FYNNEI. DNA for the CDR3: TGTGCCAGCAGAGCCCGGACAGGGGGCTTAAACATTCAGTACTTC. It translates to CASRARTGGLNIQYF.

The genes are TRBV6-5 and TRBJ2-3; TRBD2 is a possible D gene (6 bases). The CDR3 totals 15 residues. V was trimmed by 6 bases and J by 2 bases, leaving 15 bases between them. Germline V gives CDR1 MNHEY, CDR2 SVGAGI. The CDR3 DNA reads TGTGCCAGCAGAATCGGGGGTCCTTACACAGATACGCAGTATTTT. It codes for CASRIGGPYTDTQYF.

This chain uses TRBV6-2 or TRBV6-3 with TRBJ2-1; 10 bases map to TRBD2. Germline V gives CDR1 MNHEY, CDR2 SVGEGT. J lost 9 bases, V lost 5 bases, and 7 bases had no gene match. The CDR3 is made up of 14 amino acids. The CDR3 coding sequence is TGTGCCAGCAGTGCTAGCGGGAGAAGTCGTGAGCAGTTCTTC. This sequence encodes CASSASGRSREQFF.

The DNA for the CDR3 is TGTGCCAGCAGCTTGCTCCAGCCCCAGCATTTT. It translates to CASSLLQPQHF. The gene calls are TRBV5-8 and TRBJ1-5; D gene ambiguous. The CDR3 totals 11 residues. The germline CDR1 and CDR2 sequences are SGHTS and YDEGEE. The ends were cut back, 1 base at V and 7 bases at J, with 3 bases in the middle.

The DNA of the CDR3 is TGTGCCAGCAGCTCCGCGGGCGGGGAGCTGTTTTTT. It translates to CASSSAGGELFF. The genes are TRBV11-2 and TRBJ2-2; TRBD2 might be the D (5 bases). Per germline, CDR1 SGHAT and CDR2 FQNNGV. CDR3 length: 12 residues. Deletions cut 4 bases from V and 7 bases from J, with 7 bases between.

The V call is TRBV20-1, the J call TRBJ2-7, with TRBD1 matching 7 bases. CDR3 length: 16 residues. Germline values: CDR1 DFQATT, CDR2 SNEGSKA (reference sequence). The V and J ends lost 3 bases and 4 bases, in that order; junction bases with no gene match: 15. The CDR3 sequence is CSASVGTDGSEYEQYF. CDR3 bases: TGCAGTGCTAGTGTGGGGACAGACGGTTCGGAATACGAGCAGTACTTC.

The chain uses TRBV13 and TRBJ1-2; 7 bases line up with TRBD1. The CDR3 consists of 15 residues. Germline CDR1 is PRHDT and CDR2 is FYEKMQ (reference sequence). The J segment lost 1 base and the V segment lost 5 bases, leaving 7 bases of the junction unmatched. The CDR3 reads CASSGGTALNYGYTF. CDR3 nucleotides: TGTGCCAGCAGCGGAGGGACAGCTCTTAACTATGGCTACACCTTC.

This chain connects TRBV2 to TRBJ1-1, with 8 bases identical to TRBD1. With V trimmed by 5 bases and J by 5 bases, 7 bases remained unmatched. This CDR3 contains 14 residues. Germline lookup yields CDR1 SNHLY and CDR2 FYNNEI. CDR3 sequence (DNA): TGTGCCAGCAGTCCCTGGACAGGGCGAACTGAAGCTTTCTTT. Translated, it gives CASSPWTGRTEAFF.

V gene TRBV11-2 combines with J gene TRBJ1-1; D is undetermined. The V end was cut by 0 bases, the J end by 5 bases, with 7 bases between. Per germline, CDR1 SGHAT and CDR2 FQNNGV. This CDR3 region has 13 residues. Here the CDR3 reads CASSLDLRTEAFF. Written as DNA, the CDR3 is TGTGCCAGCAGCTTAGATTTGAGGACTGAAGCTTTCTTT.

The gene calls are TRBV30 and TRBJ1-5; D not resolved. The CDR3 runs to 13 residues. CDR1 is GTSNPN, CDR2 SVGIG, per germline (reference sequence). Trimming stripped 0 bases from V and 4 bases from J, with 7 bases between. CDR3 coding DNA: TGTGCCTGGAGTGTACGAGGTAATCAGCCCCAGCATTTT. Translation gives CAWSVRGNQPQHF.

The chain recombines TRBV19 with TRBJ1-2; 8 bases align to TRBD1. The CDR3 runs 13 residues. Unmatched junction bases numbered 3, after V lost 6 bases and J lost 3 bases. The germline gives CDR1 LNHDA, CDR2 SQIVND (reference sequence). The CDR3 loop reads CASREDRDYGYTF. The CDR3 nucleotides are TGTGCCAGTAGGGAGGACAGGGACTATGGCTACACCTTC.

The CDR3 DNA reads TGTGCCAGCAGCTTAAGGGGACTTCCCGGAGGGTATGGCTACACCTTC. Its protein is CASSLRGLPGGYGYTF. V gene TRBV13 combines with J gene TRBJ1-2; D possibly corresponds to TRBD1 (5 bases). Trimming took off 2 bases at V and 5 bases at J, with 18 bases between the two ends. Germline assignment: CDR1 PRHDT and CDR2 FYEKMQ (reference sequence). There are 16 residues in the CDR3.

This clone was detected a few times. This rearrangement joins TRBV30 to TRBJ1-2, with D tentatively TRBD1 (5 bases). This CDR3 has 15 amino acids. V lost 3 bases and J 4 bases, leaving 18 bases between the germline ends. Per the germline V gene, CDR1 is GTSNPN and CDR2 is SVGIG (reference sequence). In nucleotides, the CDR3 is TGTGCCTGGAGAAGAATACACTCCGGGGGCTATGGCTACACCTTC. It is translated as CAWRRIHSGGYGYTF.

Comments on this clone: A read error may produce the germline difference seen at one junction end. The V call is TRBV5-8, the J call TRBJ2-7, with D possibly TRBD2 on 5 matching bases. The germline gives CDR1 SGHTS, CDR2 YDEGEE. This CDR3 is 14 amino acids long. DNA for the CDR3: TGTGCCAGCAATAAGGGAGAGAGGTCCTCCGAGCAGTACTTC. Amino acid sequence: CASNKGERSSEQYF.

Only a few counts were recorded for this clone. This chain links TRBV19 with TRBJ2-1; D unclear. The CDR3 loop spans 15 amino acids. V lost 1 base, J lost 3 bases, and 10 bases lay in between. Germline loops: CDR1 LNHDA, CDR2 SQIVND (reference sequence). The DNA for the CDR3 is TGTGCCAGTAGTATAGGGCAAAATGACTACAATGAGCAGTTCTTC. Translating it yields CASSIGQNDYNEQFF. Complete variable domain (other parts from reference TRBV19 and TRBJ2-1): DGGITQSPKYLFRKEGQNVTLSCEQNLNHDAMYWYRQDPGQGLRLIYYSQIVNDFQKGDIAEGYSVSREKKESFPLTVTSAQKNPTAFYLCASSIGQNDYNEQFFGPGTRLTVL.